The T cell receptor beta chain described here comes from a study of control samples from healthy donors and cancer patients. This clone was seen a handful of times. This CDR3 comprises 11 residues. The germline CDR1 and CDR2 sequences are LGHNA and YSLEER. With 3 bases removed from V and 4 bases from J, the gap between germline ends came to 4 bases. TCRdb's copy holds only in-frame clones and misses some; the assay was immunoSEQ multiplex PCR. Here the sample spans 140,000 to 150,000 clones, roughly nine tenths being singletons. The clonotype comes from a man aged 30 to 39 in good health. The J gene is TRBJ2-7, the V gene TRBV4-3; D gene uncertain. Sequenced sample: blood. Here the CDR3 DNA reads TGCGCCAGCAGCCACGGTTACGAGCAGTACTTC. This translates into CASSHGYEQYF.